This is a list of T cell receptor beta chains from one sample in a study of T cell responses to AZD1222 COVID-19 vaccine. Sequencing was performed with immunoSEQ multiplex PCR; in TCRdb, only in-frame clones are kept and a portion is missing. The data show roughly 100,000 clones, roughly nine tenths seen once. Sequences were derived from peripheral blood, sampled on day 0 of AZD1222 vaccination. These receptors originate from an adult in good health. Both conserved end residues are part of each CDR3. Fields, in order: clone size, D gene, V gene, J gene, CDR3 protein, CDR3 DNA. A D gene is named only where the DNA matches it firmly. Only part of the rows carry a size: once, few, many, or a class if the clone is expanded.

abundance: .
d_gene: TRBD1
v_gene: TRBV19
j_gene: TRBJ1-6
CDR3aa: CASSIQQGMRGASPLHF
CDR3nt: TGTGCCAGTAGTATTCAACAGGGGATGAGAGGCGCTTCACCCCTCCACTTT

abundance: .
d_gene: .
v_gene: TRBV3-1/TRBV3-2
j_gene: TRBJ2-7
CDR3aa: CASSQSAGTYEQYF
CDR3nt: TGTGCCAGCAGCCAGTCGGCAGGAACCTACGAGCAGTACTTC

abundance: once
d_gene: TRBD2
v_gene: TRBV18
j_gene: TRBJ2-5
CDR3aa: CASSPNLGRASETQYF
CDR3nt: TGTGCCAGCTCACCTAACCTCGGGAGGGCCTCAGAGACCCAGTACTTC

abundance: .
d_gene: TRBD1
v_gene: TRBV12-5
j_gene: TRBJ2-1
CDR3aa: CASGVGQGYNEQFF
CDR3nt: TGTGCTAGTGGTGTGGGACAGGGATACAATGAGCAGTTCTTC

abundance: .
d_gene: .
v_gene: TRBV4-2
j_gene: TRBJ1-1
CDR3aa: CASSQDRAGTANTEAFF
CDR3nt: TGTGCCAGCAGCCAAGATCGTGCCGGGACGGCAAACACTGAAGCTTTCTTT

abundance: .
d_gene: TRBD1
v_gene: TRBV28
j_gene: TRBJ1-6
CDR3aa: CASSLPDRAGSPLHF
CDR3nt: TGTGCCAGCAGTTTACCCGACAGGGCGGGATCACCCCTCCACTTT

abundance: once
d_gene: .
v_gene: TRBV27
j_gene: TRBJ1-2
CDR3aa: CASSTTPRGYYGYTF
CDR3nt: TGTGCCAGCAGTACCACCCCCCGGGGTTACTATGGCTACACCTTC

abundance: .
d_gene: TRBD1
v_gene: TRBV7-3
j_gene: TRBJ2-7
CDR3aa: CASSPSGTVYEQYF
CDR3nt: TGTGCCAGCAGCCCTTCCGGGACAGTATACGAGCAGTACTTC

abundance: .
d_gene: TRBD1
v_gene: TRBV6-5
j_gene: TRBJ2-7
CDR3aa: CASSYSGTGVYEQYF
CDR3nt: TGTGCCAGCAGTTACTCTGGGACAGGGGTCTACGAGCAGTACTTC

abundance: once
d_gene: TRBD1
v_gene: TRBV6-6
j_gene: TRBJ1-5
CDR3aa: CASSRGQGGGGLYQPQHF
CDR3nt: TGTGCCAGCAGCCGAGGACAGGGAGGGGGAGGGTTATATCAGCCCCAGCATTTT

abundance: few
d_gene: .
v_gene: TRBV5-1
j_gene: TRBJ1-1
CDR3aa: CASSENTGEAFF
CDR3nt: TGCGCCAGCAGCGAAAACACAGGGGAAGCTTTCTTT

abundance: .
d_gene: .
v_gene: TRBV2
j_gene: TRBJ1-2
CDR3aa: CASRGGNNYGYTF
CDR3nt: TGTGCCAGCCGGGGAGGGAATAACTATGGCTACACCTTC

abundance: .
d_gene: TRBD2
v_gene: TRBV7-2
j_gene: TRBJ2-2
CDR3aa: CASKERGYTGELFF
CDR3nt: TGTGCCAGCAAGGAGCGGGGTTACACCGGGGAGCTGTTTTTT

abundance: once
d_gene: .
v_gene: TRBV5-4
j_gene: TRBJ1-3
CDR3aa: CASSSQTTGNTIYF
CDR3nt: TGTGCCAGCAGCTCCCAGACAACCGGAAACACCATATATTTT

abundance: .
d_gene: .
v_gene: TRBV15
j_gene: TRBJ1-1
CDR3aa: CATSRDPSIFNTEAFF
CDR3nt: TGTGCCACCAGCAGAGATCCTTCGATCTTCAACACTGAAGCTTTCTTT

abundance: .
d_gene: .
v_gene: TRBV13
j_gene: TRBJ1-3
CDR3aa: CASSGRTPPAIYF
CDR3nt: TGTGCCAGCAGCGGTCGGACCCCGCCCGCCATATATTTT

abundance: .
d_gene: TRBD1
v_gene: TRBV27
j_gene: TRBJ1-5
CDR3aa: CASSSTWDSNSNQPQHF
CDR3nt: TGTGCCAGCAGTTCCACATGGGACAGTAATAGCAATCAGCCCCAGCATTTT

abundance: .
d_gene: TRBD2
v_gene: TRBV7-2
j_gene: TRBJ2-7
CDR3aa: CASSSGTSGMEQYF
CDR3nt: TGTGCCAGCAGCTCCGGGACTAGCGGGATGGAGCAGTACTTC

abundance: .
d_gene: .
v_gene: TRBV6-2/TRBV6-3
j_gene: TRBJ2-7
CDR3aa: CASSYVLAVYEQYF
CDR3nt: TGTGCCAGCAGTTACGTACTAGCCGTCTACGAGCAGTACTTC

abundance: .
d_gene: .
v_gene: TRBV4-1
j_gene: TRBJ2-7
CDR3aa: CASSRGIGSLLSEQYF
CDR3nt: TGCGCCAGCAGCCGTGGGATCGGGAGTTTGTTGAGCGAGCAGTACTTC

abundance: .
d_gene: TRBD1
v_gene: TRBV7-6
j_gene: TRBJ2-7
CDR3aa: CASSTNDRGFYEQYF
CDR3nt: TGTGCCAGCAGCACGAATGACAGGGGCTTCTACGAGCAGTACTTC

abundance: .
d_gene: .
v_gene: TRBV28
j_gene: TRBJ1-6
CDR3aa: CASSLPGLPLGKHSPLHF
CDR3nt: TGTGCCAGCAGTCTCCCGGGCCTACCACTCGGAAAACATTCACCCCTCCACTTT

abundance: once
d_gene: .
v_gene: TRBV7-2
j_gene: TRBJ2-7
CDR3aa: CASSLGFGGSRYEQYF
CDR3nt: TGTGCCAGCAGCTTAGGATTTGGTGGGAGTCGATACGAGCAGTACTTC

abundance: .
d_gene: TRBD2
v_gene: TRBV12-5
j_gene: TRBJ2-1
CDR3aa: CASASRTSGRNTDNEQFF
CDR3nt: TGTGCTAGTGCCTCGAGGACTAGCGGGAGGAACACAGACAATGAGCAGTTCTTC

abundance: .
d_gene: .
v_gene: TRBV4-1
j_gene: TRBJ2-7
CDR3aa: CASSHDLPGEQYF
CDR3nt: TGCGCCAGCAGCCATGACCTCCCGGGGGAGCAGTACTTC

abundance: once
d_gene: .
v_gene: TRBV18
j_gene: TRBJ2-5
CDR3aa: CASSPPGRQETQYF
CDR3nt: TGTGCCAGCTCACCACCGGGAAGACAAGAGACCCAGTACTTC

abundance: .
d_gene: .
v_gene: TRBV10-1
j_gene: TRBJ1-1
CDR3aa: CASSESGVEAFF
CDR3nt: TGCGCCAGCAGTGAGTCAGGGGTGGAAGCTTTCTTT

abundance: .
d_gene: TRBD1
v_gene: TRBV7-3
j_gene: TRBJ2-3
CDR3aa: CASSPQGQGSDTQYF
CDR3nt: TGTGCCAGCAGCCCCCAGGGACAGGGTTCAGATACGCAGTATTTT

abundance: .
d_gene: .
v_gene: TRBV30
j_gene: TRBJ2-7
CDR3aa: CAWAGHSYEQYF
CDR3nt: TGTGCCTGGGCGGGGCATAGCTACGAGCAGTACTTC

abundance: .
d_gene: TRBD1
v_gene: TRBV9
j_gene: TRBJ2-1
CDR3aa: CASTPWDRVNNEQFF
CDR3nt: TGTGCCAGCACCCCCTGGGACAGGGTCAACAATGAGCAGTTCTTC

abundance: .
d_gene: TRBD1
v_gene: TRBV6-5
j_gene: TRBJ2-7
CDR3aa: CASTTGGIGYEQYF
CDR3nt: TGTGCCAGCACCACAGGGGGGATCGGCTACGAGCAGTACTTC

abundance: .
d_gene: TRBD2
v_gene: TRBV28
j_gene: TRBJ2-3
CDR3aa: CASGTSGNTDTQYF
CDR3nt: TGTGCCAGCGGGACTAGCGGAAACACAGATACGCAGTATTTT

abundance: .
d_gene: TRBD2
v_gene: TRBV6-4
j_gene: TRBJ2-1
CDR3aa: CASSDGAGGYNEQFF
CDR3nt: TGTGCCAGCAGTGACGGGGCGGGAGGCTACAATGAGCAGTTCTTC

abundance: once
d_gene: .
v_gene: TRBV19
j_gene: TRBJ2-1
CDR3aa: CASTPQGIGEQFF
CDR3nt: TGTGCCAGTACCCCCCAGGGTATTGGGGAGCAGTTCTTC

abundance: .
d_gene: TRBD2
v_gene: TRBV6-2/TRBV6-3
j_gene: TRBJ2-7
CDR3aa: CASSRPGAGSYEQYF
CDR3nt: TGTGCCAGCAGTCGCCCAGGAGCGGGGTCCTACGAGCAGTACTTC

abundance: .
d_gene: .
v_gene: TRBV3-1/TRBV3-2
j_gene: TRBJ2-7
CDR3aa: CASSQGWGYEQYF
CDR3nt: TGTGCCAGCAGCCAGGGGTGGGGGTACGAGCAGTACTTC

abundance: .
d_gene: .
v_gene: TRBV7-2
j_gene: TRBJ1-1
CDR3aa: CASSLDHLLGAEAFF
CDR3nt: TGTGCCAGCAGCTTAGATCACCTACTGGGGGCTGAAGCTTTCTTT

abundance: .
d_gene: TRBD2
v_gene: TRBV11-2
j_gene: TRBJ2-1
CDR3aa: CASLRGVTSGASREQFF
CDR3nt: TGTGCCAGCCTTCGTGGGGTGACTAGCGGGGCCTCTCGCGAGCAGTTCTTC

abundance: few
d_gene: TRBD1
v_gene: TRBV4-1
j_gene: TRBJ2-6
CDR3aa: CASSQGTGSGANVLTF
CDR3nt: TGCGCCAGCAGCCAAGGGACAGGGTCTGGGGCCAACGTCCTGACTTTC

abundance: .
d_gene: .
v_gene: TRBV30
j_gene: TRBJ2-6
CDR3aa: CAWSKSGANVLTF
CDR3nt: TGTGCCTGGAGCAAGTCTGGGGCCAACGTCCTGACTTTC

abundance: .
d_gene: TRBD1
v_gene: TRBV5-1
j_gene: TRBJ2-7
CDR3aa: CASSPGQGVYEQYF
CDR3nt: TGCGCCAGCAGCCCAGGACAGGGGGTGTACGAGCAGTACTTC

abundance: .
d_gene: TRBD2
v_gene: TRBV3-1/TRBV3-2
j_gene: TRBJ2-7
CDR3aa: CASGLTSLAGPYEQYF
CDR3nt: TGTGCCAGCGGCCTAACTTCGCTAGCGGGACCCTACGAGCAGTACTTC

abundance: .
d_gene: TRBD1
v_gene: TRBV10-3
j_gene: TRBJ2-1
CDR3aa: CAISEPRTGRNEQFF
CDR3nt: TGTGCCATCAGTGAGCCAAGGACAGGGCGGAATGAGCAGTTCTTC

abundance: .
d_gene: .
v_gene: TRBV15
j_gene: TRBJ2-1
CDR3aa: CATSRDSYVKDQNEQFF
CDR3nt: TGTGCCACCAGCAGAGATTCCTACGTTAAAGACCAGAATGAGCAGTTCTTC